This T cell receptor beta chain was captured in a study of B cell selection in AIRE deficiency. Germline V gene sequence: CDR1 MDHEN, CDR2 SYDVKM. The CDR3 consists of 15 residues. The table came from immunoSEQ multiplex PCR; TCRdb's copy has only in-frame clones and leaves some out. The sample consists of about 21,000 clones, about 95% of them appearing once. About this clone itself: Its antigen is undetermined.

Study results and caveats: AIRE-deficient Tconv and Treg repertoires matched healthy donors in TCRBV, CDR3 length, diversity. Shared Treg sequences had shorter CDR3s, biased toward rearrangements with few non-templated insertions. Only around a tenth of 3,000 to 4,500 shared Treg sequences were patient-specific; 30% to 40% healthy-specific.

Regulatory T cells were sorted as CD4+CD25hiCD127low/negative cells. The sequenced material came from Tregs sorted from PBMCs. The TCR originated in a human donor with AIRE deficiency. The chain combines TRBV28 with TRBJ2-5, with D possibly TRBD2 on 7 matching bases. Matching the DNA end better, TRBJ2-7 makes the J call doubtful. The CDR3 here is CASSSSGAGAYEQYF. Here the CDR3 DNA reads TGTGCCAGCAGTTCGTCAGGGGCGGGAGCTTACGAGCAGTACTTC.